A selection of T cell receptor beta chains follows, all from one sample in a study of technical replicates of blood from four donors. Sequenced by immunoSEQ multiplex PCR; TCRdb stores in-frame clones only, minus some. The sample has 60,000 to 90,000 clones; approximately 96% are singletons. Sequencing was done on a sample of T cells isolated from PBMCs. Every receptor here comes from a human donor in good health. Both conserved end residues are part of each CDR3. Each record gives: V gene, J gene, D gene, CDR3 protein. D genes are given only for firm matches.

v_call: TRBV5-8
j_call: TRBJ2-7
d_call: TRBD1
cdr3_aa: CASSHPRDRPFYEQYF

v_call: TRBV7-2
j_call: TRBJ2-7
d_call: -
cdr3_aa: CASSLALVTYEQYF

v_call: TRBV19
j_call: TRBJ1-1
d_call: -
cdr3_aa: CASSIGQRNTEAFF

v_call: TRBV2
j_call: TRBJ2-3
d_call: TRBD1
cdr3_aa: CASVGTDSTDTQYF

v_call: TRBV20-1
j_call: TRBJ2-1
d_call: -
cdr3_aa: CSAPKLNEQFF

v_call: TRBV9
j_call: TRBJ2-1
d_call: TRBD2
cdr3_aa: CASSVGGAGVYNEQFF

v_call: TRBV12-5
j_call: TRBJ2-7
d_call: TRBD2
cdr3_aa: CASGLATKQGLADSYEQYF

v_call: TRBV11-3
j_call: TRBJ2-7
d_call: -
cdr3_aa: CASSLDGIGSEQYF

v_call: TRBV7-9
j_call: TRBJ2-7
d_call: TRBD1
cdr3_aa: CASRETGSDEQYF

v_call: TRBV6-6
j_call: TRBJ1-3
d_call: -
cdr3_aa: CASSYFPGTPKNTIYF

v_call: TRBV19
j_call: TRBJ1-2
d_call: TRBD1
cdr3_aa: CASREGQVPHYGYTF

v_call: TRBV27
j_call: TRBJ1-2
d_call: -
cdr3_aa: CASSFQGRDYGYTF

v_call: TRBV4-1
j_call: TRBJ2-7
d_call: -
cdr3_aa: CASSHPSPGQSYEQYF

v_call: TRBV15
j_call: TRBJ1-2
d_call: -
cdr3_aa: CATSRYLGEDYTF

v_call: TRBV11-2
j_call: TRBJ2-1
d_call: TRBD2
cdr3_aa: CASSLIAGAPYNEQFF

v_call: TRBV29-1
j_call: TRBJ1-2
d_call: TRBD1
cdr3_aa: CSVDGTGDKQNYGYTF

v_call: TRBV4-2
j_call: TRBJ2-1
d_call: -
cdr3_aa: CASSQDPTAEAYNEQFF

v_call: TRBV11-3
j_call: TRBJ2-2
d_call: -
cdr3_aa: CASSPQTLQGGELFF

v_call: TRBV19
j_call: TRBJ2-7
d_call: TRBD2
cdr3_aa: CASSIGGGPYEQYF

v_call: TRBV11-2
j_call: TRBJ2-1
d_call: TRBD2
cdr3_aa: CASRETSGKQFF

v_call: TRBV9
j_call: TRBJ1-1
d_call: TRBD1
cdr3_aa: CASSVTGGNEAFF

v_call: TRBV5-4
j_call: TRBJ2-1
d_call: TRBD2
cdr3_aa: CASSSSWTSGGGEQFF

v_call: TRBV9
j_call: TRBJ2-7
d_call: TRBD1
cdr3_aa: CASSPGGIAYEQYF

v_call: TRBV20-1
j_call: TRBJ1-2
d_call: -
cdr3_aa: CSGPGDGGYTF

v_call: TRBV6-5
j_call: TRBJ1-2
d_call: -
cdr3_aa: CASSRDSSYGYTF

v_call: TRBV5-1
j_call: TRBJ2-3
d_call: -
cdr3_aa: CASSSYAFRGTPDTQYF

v_call: TRBV7-9
j_call: TRBJ2-2
d_call: -
cdr3_aa: CASSLLLGELFF

v_call: TRBV7-9
j_call: TRBJ1-2
d_call: -
cdr3_aa: CASSLVQDPSYGYTF

v_call: TRBV4-3
j_call: TRBJ2-7
d_call: TRBD1
cdr3_aa: CASSQETGGYEQYF

v_call: TRBV21-1
j_call: TRBJ1-5
d_call: -
cdr3_aa: CASSPLQPQHF

v_call: TRBV19
j_call: TRBJ2-3
d_call: TRBD1
cdr3_aa: CASSERGQGATDTQYF

v_call: TRBV6-4
j_call: TRBJ1-2
d_call: -
cdr3_aa: CASSVEGQGYGYTF

v_call: TRBV6-1
j_call: TRBJ2-7
d_call: -
cdr3_aa: CASSESRDFNEQYF

v_call: TRBV27
j_call: TRBJ1-1
d_call: -
cdr3_aa: CASRVGGLSEAFF

v_call: TRBV7-7
j_call: TRBJ2-1
d_call: -
cdr3_aa: CASSFHVSSYNEQFF

v_call: TRBV2
j_call: TRBJ2-1
d_call: -
cdr3_aa: CASTKQGLYNEQFF

v_call: TRBV5-1
j_call: TRBJ1-1
d_call: TRBD1
cdr3_aa: CASSLAGQGEAFF

v_call: TRBV28
j_call: TRBJ2-5
d_call: TRBD2
cdr3_aa: CASSPLSSGIYQETQYF

v_call: TRBV11-2
j_call: TRBJ2-7
d_call: -
cdr3_aa: CASSLGASGFGEQYF

v_call: TRBV11-2
j_call: TRBJ2-3
d_call: TRBD2
cdr3_aa: CASSFSGRADTQYF

v_call: TRBV4-1
j_call: TRBJ2-1
d_call: TRBD2
cdr3_aa: CASSQGRASGRAGNEQFF

v_call: TRBV27
j_call: TRBJ2-7
d_call: TRBD1
cdr3_aa: CASGAGTGPRYEQYF

v_call: TRBV27
j_call: TRBJ1-1
d_call: -
cdr3_aa: CATSPLGVVTEAFF

v_call: TRBV7-9
j_call: TRBJ1-5
d_call: -
cdr3_aa: CASSLGVGQPQHF

v_call: TRBV7-2
j_call: TRBJ2-2
d_call: -
cdr3_aa: CASSTIRTLAGELFF

v_call: TRBV5-1
j_call: TRBJ1-4
d_call: -
cdr3_aa: CASSVGRVNEKLFF

v_call: TRBV7-2
j_call: TRBJ2-3
d_call: TRBD2
cdr3_aa: CASSLRYSGRAFTDTQYF

v_call: TRBV5-1
j_call: TRBJ1-1
d_call: TRBD1
cdr3_aa: CASSLVGDRGGGTEAFF

v_call: TRBV29-1
j_call: TRBJ1-1
d_call: -
cdr3_aa: CSVEVGGDTEAFF